This T cell receptor (beta chain) was obtained from a study of T cell responses to AZD1222 COVID-19 vaccine (dated by TCRdb to the early 2020s). About the full investigation: AZD1222 recipients whose second dose came at about 4 weeks and those whose second dose came at about 12 weeks were combined into one group, since spike-specific TCR depth and breadth did not differ between the two schedules. Trial participants were enrolled into age subgroups of 18-55, 56-69 and 70-plus years, which contained approximately 150, 28 and 58 TCR-sequenced participants, respectively. TCR sequencing covered over 230 trial participants: 200 to 220 given two doses of AZD1222 and 26 given two doses of MenACWY control vaccine. Beyond this particular receptor, the publication reports: The whole spike protein was spanned by vaccine-associated CD4 TCRs, and dominant responses were seen in regions 160-218 and 743-854. Reportedly, almost half of the unique spike-specific TCRs recognized epitopes lying outside the regions that are mutated in the B.1.351 and B.1.1.7 variants. No day 14 peak-response samples were available, so repertoires were characterized only after the peak T cell response. After two AZD1222 doses, both the breadth and the depth of spike-specific TCRs were significantly higher than at day 0 and than in MenACWY recipients. Conclusions about previously exposed vaccinees are limited because only five or six AZD1222 recipients were SARS-CoV-2 seropositive at baseline. In the small 56-69-year group, the increase in depth fell short of significance, most likely because of low power. Most participants were white British and females outnumbered males, and the authors suggested that clonal diversity may have been underestimated.

With regard to this clone: Its antigen specificity is not known. No base qualities exist here, and no much larger clone lies one base off it.

According to the study, the label for this sample's time point signals: baseline before first vaccination. Vaccinee samples were obtained from the UK trials COV001 and COV002, which included a single-blind randomized controlled phase 2/3 trial of AZD1222 (ChAdOx1 nCoV-19) in healthy adults. For TCRbeta chain sequencing, PBMC samples from trial participants were taken at day 0 and at day 28 after the second dose. Taken from cysteine to phenylalanine, the CDR3 has 14 residues. The only DNA kept is the CDR3, 42 bases in frame from the first base. The germline V and J ends show losses of 0 bases and 7 bases respectively, and no gene match explains 3 bases of the junction. As encoded in the germline V gene, CDR1 is SGHRS while CDR2 is YFSETQ. The CDR3 regions of human TCRbeta chains were analyzed by immunosequencing. The authors' pipeline ran thus. TCRs in the repertoires were compared against a reference library of SARS-CoV-2-specific TCRs that had been generated with the MIRA antigen-specificity platform. Breadth was defined as the fraction of unique TCRs that were SARS-CoV-2-associated, and depth was defined as the fraction of total T cells that were SARS-CoV-2-associated. Using the MIRA data, each spike-specific TCR was mapped to the spike region that the TCR reacts to and placed in a CD4 or CD8 class. Log10-transformed breadth and depth values were compared by one-way ANOVA with Sidak's multiple comparisons tests. TCRdb re-hosts the immuneACCESS table, in-frame sequences only. Its copies lack some clones; in the studies checked, an unresolved V gene accounts for under half of them, and the cause for the rest is not known. From that table come the V and J calls and clone size; the DNA was used to work out D and trimming. Within this sample are 100,000 to 140,000 clones, with under 95% of them counted one time only. The ten most abundant clones make up under 25% of the sample.

The sequence was obtained from an adult in good health. The V and J segments used are TRBV5-1 and TRBJ1-4, with 7 middle bases fitting TRBD1. The starting material was peripheral blood, obtained on day 0 of AZD1222 vaccination. The DNA sequence follows: TGCGCCAGCAGCTTGGCTAGACAGGGTGAAAAACTGTTTTTT. Its coded protein is CASSLARQGEKLFF.